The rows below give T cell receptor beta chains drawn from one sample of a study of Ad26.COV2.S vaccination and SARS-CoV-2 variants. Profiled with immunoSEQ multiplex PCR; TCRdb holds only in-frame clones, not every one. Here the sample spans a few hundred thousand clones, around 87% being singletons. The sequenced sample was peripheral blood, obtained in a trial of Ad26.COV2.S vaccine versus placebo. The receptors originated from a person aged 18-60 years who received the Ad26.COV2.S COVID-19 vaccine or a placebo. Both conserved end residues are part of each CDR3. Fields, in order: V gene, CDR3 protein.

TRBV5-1	CASSLASGGWEQYF
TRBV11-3	CASSLDRLPRGPLGANVLTF
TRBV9	CASSASRGLTGELFF
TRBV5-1	CASRADSYNEQFF
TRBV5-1	CASSKADRGSSYEQYF
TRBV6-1	CASSERGDTQYF
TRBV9	CASSVSRANEQFF
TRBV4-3	CASSQGWNTEAFF
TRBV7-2	CASSLAGLSTDTQYF
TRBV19	CASSRTSGWGETQYF
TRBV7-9	CASSFTNTEAFF
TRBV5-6	CASSLDPLSGGPQETQYF
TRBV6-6	CASSSSVGETQYF
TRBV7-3	CASSPEGDNYGYTF
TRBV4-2	CASSQDEGRRTEAFF
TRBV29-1	CSVDRADTQYF
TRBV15	CATRTSGAQLNEQFF
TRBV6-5	CASSPATGKNYGYTF
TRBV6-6	CASSFPGTSSGNTIYF
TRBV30	CAWGRAGRGGNTIYF
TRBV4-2	CASSPQRSTDTQYF
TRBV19	CASSTKQGAEAFF
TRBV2	CASSEEVNNRYEQYF
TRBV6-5	CASSQTGGSGYTF
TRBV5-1	CASSLSRSSAEIYEQYF
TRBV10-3	CAISESFEQYF
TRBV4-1	CASSSPTDGYTF
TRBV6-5	CASSSTSGASSYEQYF
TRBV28	CASSLGTHDGEQFF
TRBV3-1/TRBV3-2	CASSQVASGGKNEQFF
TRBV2	CASEKGDRRPKLFF
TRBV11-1	CASSLQGDFYGYTF
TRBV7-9	CASSGVAEAFF
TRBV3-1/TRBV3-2	CASSQVTGSGNTIYF
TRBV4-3	CASSQVHGNTIYF
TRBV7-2	CASSPWVSYANYGYTF
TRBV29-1	CSVRAMNTEAFF
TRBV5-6	CASRSGGNTDTQYF
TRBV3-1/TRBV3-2	CASSRQGVKLFF
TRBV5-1	CASRGTSPSGSSSYNEQFF
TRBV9	CASSVKSAVNEQFF
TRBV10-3	CAISTGAKNEKLFF
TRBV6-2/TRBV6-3	CASSYGQDGGYTF
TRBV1	CTSSQELEGSSYEQYF
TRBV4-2	CASSQDPPTGDYNSPLHF
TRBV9	CASSVGWRGAVNTGELFF
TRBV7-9	CASSAGRPTFSYEQYF
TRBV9	CASSVGQGGGNTIYF
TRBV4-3	CASSQDGRSGKGNQPQHF
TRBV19	CASSQGNHQPQHF